Each of the 10 T cell receptor beta chains below was sequenced from the same sample in a study of blood T cell repertoires in COVID-19. Generated by immunoSEQ multiplex PCR, the TCRdb table keeps only in-frame clones and is missing some. The sample yields 300,000 to 400,000 clones, around 87% seen once. The specimen sequenced was peripheral blood. The source is a woman aged 50 to 60 with COVID-19, enrolled during active disease.

The chain combines TRBV5-1 with TRBJ2-3; a possible D gene is TRBD2 (5 bases). The CDR3 is 11 amino acids. Germline V gene data show CDR1 as SGHRS and CDR2 as YFSETQ. V lost 7 bases and J lost 4, with 7 bases in between. The CDR3: CASEEADTQYF. DNA for the CDR3: TGCGCCAGCGAGGAGGCAGATACGCAGTATTTT.

The chain couples TRBV7-8 to TRBJ1-2, with D perhaps TRBD1 (6 bases). Germline V lookup: CDR1 SGHVS, CDR2 FQNEAQ. V was clipped by 2 bases and J by 4 bases, with 17 bases between them. The CDR3 runs 16 residues. CDR3 sequence reads: CASSLRPAGTPYGYTF. The CDR3 nucleotides are TGTGCCAGCAGCTTACGCCCCGCCGGGACACCCTATGGCTACACCTTC.

This chain connects TRBV9 to TRBJ2-1; 10 nucleotides match TRBD1. V shed 3 bases and J 7 bases; nucleotides not matched to a gene: 4. The V gene's germline CDR1 is SGDLS and CDR2 YYNGEE. CDR3 length: 14 amino acids. The CDR3 here is CASSATGGLNEQFF. In nucleotides, the CDR3 is TGTGCCAGCAGCGCGACAGGGGGCTTGAATGAGCAGTTCTTC.

This clone was seen more than once but under ten times. The rearrangement links TRBV19 to TRBJ2-1; TRBD2 might be the D (5 bases). This CDR3 region has 15 residues. The germline CDR1 and CDR2 sequences are LNHDA and SQIVND (reference sequence). V was trimmed by 5 bases and J by 7 bases, leaving 18 bases between them. The CDR3 spells CASSRLAAGVNEQFF. CDR3 DNA sequence: TGTGCCAGTAGTCGTCTAGCCGCGGGCGTTAATGAGCAGTTCTTC.

The sample holds many counts of this clone. The genes are TRBV18 and TRBJ2-7, with 8 bases aligning to TRBD1. Germline V lookup: CDR1 KGHSH, CDR2 LQKENI. V was pared by 6 bases and J by 0 bases, with 10 bases of the junction left unmatched. The CDR3 covers 16 residues. The CDR3 region is CASSPPGQGRSYEQYF. CDR3 nucleotides: TGTGCCAGCTCCCCCCCTGGACAGGGCCGCTCCTACGAGCAGTACTTC. The variable domain in full, completed from reference TRBV18 and TRBJ2-7, reads NAGVMQNPRHLVRRRGQEARLRCSPMKGHSHVYWYRQLPEEGLKFMVYLQKENIIDESGMPKERFSAEFPKEGPSILRIQQVVRGDSAAYFCASSPPGQGRSYEQYFGPGTRLTVT.

The chain links TRBV27 to TRBJ2-2; 11 bases agree with TRBD2. V was clipped by 5 bases and J by 5 bases; unmatched bases: 10. The CDR3 extends over 17 amino acids. Germline loops: CDR1 MNHEY, CDR2 SMNVEV (reference sequence). The CDR3 DNA follows: TGTGCCAGCAGTCGTCTAGCGGGAGGTTTTTCGACCGGGGAGCTGTTTTTT. Protein sequence: CASSRLAGGFSTGELFF.

The table lists this clone with a few counts. The chain combines TRBV10-3 with TRBJ1-1; no clear D. V was clipped by 2 bases and J by 1 base, with 8 bases between them. The CDR3 totals 14 residues. Germline V gene data show CDR1 as ENHRY and CDR2 as SYGVKD. CDR3 amino acids: CAISEQAENTEAFF. CDR3 DNA sequence: TGTGCCATCAGTGAGCAGGCCGAGAACACTGAAGCTTTCTTT.

This clone has only one observation. This chain connects TRBV7-9 to TRBJ2-1; TRBD1 matches at 8 bases. The CDR3 covers 17 residues. Germline CDR1 SEHNR, CDR2 FQNEAQ (reference sequence). The junction had 16 bases not matched to a gene; V was cut back by 11 bases and J by 1 base. CDR3 sequence: CAPEGGGQGFSYNEQFF. The DNA for the CDR3 is TGTGCCCCCGAGGGGGGCGGACAGGGCTTTTCCTACAATGAGCAGTTCTTC.

The chain couples TRBV6-5 to TRBJ1-1; D is ambiguous. Trimming pared 0 bases from V and 6 bases from J, leaving 11 bases between. Germline CDR1 MNHEY, CDR2 SVGAGI. This CDR3 spans 14 amino acids. Here the CDR3 DNA reads TGTGCCAGCAGTTACTCGGCCGGCGGGGCTGAAGCTTTCTTT. It yields the protein CASSYSAGGAEAFF.

The chain carries TRBV11-3 and TRBJ2-3; 9 positions match TRBD2. Germline assignment: CDR1 SGHNT and CDR2 YENEEA. This CDR3 has 16 amino acids. With V trimmed by 5 bases and J by 0 bases, 6 bases remained unmatched. CDR3 sequence reads: CASSKLAGESTDTQYF. The DNA for the CDR3 is TGTGCCAGCAGCAAACTAGCGGGTGAAAGCACAGATACGCAGTATTTT.